These 6 T cell receptor beta chains came from one sample sequenced in a study of chemoradiotherapy in HPV16-positive cancers. Assay used: immunoSEQ multiplex PCR; TCRdb lists only in-frame clones, some missing. This table holds roughly 13,000 clones, 65% to 75% found once. The sample was collected from a patient who underwent chemoradiotherapy. These receptors all come from a human donor with HPV-associated anogenital cancer.

The V and J genes are TRBV9 and TRBJ2-3; 14 nucleotides agree with TRBD2. The CDR3 contains 13 residues. CDR1 is SGDLS and CDR2 is YYNGEE in the germline V gene. Losses at the gene ends were 3 bases for V and 14 bases for J; bases not matched to a gene: 5. CDR3 in DNA: TGTGCCAGCAGCGAGGGACTAGCGGGAGCGCCGTATTTT. This translates into CASSEGLAGAPYF.

The J gene is TRBJ1-2, the V gene TRBV7-9; 7 positions agree with TRBD1. This CDR3 has 15 amino acids. The germline gives CDR1 SEHNR, CDR2 FQNEAQ (reference sequence). Losses at the gene ends were 2 bases for V and 2 bases for J; bases not matched to a gene: 5. CDR3 sequence: CASSLLDRENYGYTF. The DNA of the CDR3 is TGTGCCAGCAGCTTATTAGACAGGGAAAACTATGGCTACACCTTC.

This sequence joins TRBV4-1 and TRBJ2-7, with 10 nucleotides matching TRBD2. CDR1 is MGHRA, CDR2 YSYEKL, per germline. J was trimmed by 3 bases and V by 0 bases; bases with no gene match: 14. The CDR3 covers 19 residues. This CDR3 reads CASSQDRTSRLAGLYEQYF. The CDR3 nucleotides read TGCGCCAGCAGCCAAGATCGGACAAGTCGACTAGCGGGCCTCTACGAGCAGTACTTC.

The chain couples TRBV7-9 to TRBJ2-7; 13 bases line up with TRBD2. This CDR3 contains 16 residues. V trimming: 3 bases; J trimming: 2 bases; junction bases outside the gene matches: 4. CDR1 and CDR2 (germline): SEHNR, FQNEAQ (reference sequence). The CDR3 sequence is CASSLRTSGSAYEQYF. DNA of the CDR3: TGTGCCAGCAGCTTGAGGACTAGCGGGAGTGCCTACGAGCAGTACTTC. The full variable domain, in which reference TRBV7-9 and TRBJ2-7 provide the parts outside the CDR3, is DTGVSQNPRHKITKRGQNVTFRCDPISEHNRLYWYRQTLGQGPEFLTYFQNEAQLEKSRLLSDRFSAERPKGSFSTLEIQRTEQGDSAMYLCASSLRTSGSAYEQYFGPGTRLTVT.

The V call is TRBV11-1, the J call TRBJ2-3, with D tentatively TRBD1 (6 bases). Germline CDR1 is SGHAT and CDR2 is FQDESV (reference sequence). V was pared by 6 bases and J by 4 bases, with 14 bases between. The CDR3 spans 14 residues. The CDR3 region is CASSLGRGSDTQYF. The CDR3 nucleotides are TGTGCCAGCAGTCTCGGCAGGGGTTCAGATACGCAGTATTTT. Filled out from reference TRBV11-1 and TRBJ2-3, the complete variable domain reads EAEVAQSPRYKITEKSQAVAFWCDPISGHATLYWYRQILGQGPELLVQFQDESVVDDSQLPKDRFSAERLKGVDSTLKIQPAELGDSAMYLCASSLGRGSDTQYFGPGTRLTVL.

The chain employs TRBV5-4 and TRBJ2-5; 15 bases fit TRBD2. The V segment lost 3 bases and the J segment 3 bases; nucleotides outside the gene matches: 9. Germline values: CDR1 SGHNT, CDR2 YYREEE (reference sequence). This CDR3 is 18 amino acids long. The chain's CDR3 is CASSSSGTSGRREETQYF. DNA for the CDR3: TGTGCCAGCAGCTCGTCCGGGACTAGCGGGAGGAGGGAAGAGACCCAGTACTTC. The whole variable domain, filled in from reference TRBV5-4 and TRBJ2-5, reads ETGVTQSPTHLIKTRGQQVTLRCSSQSGHNTVSWYQQALGQGPQFIFQYYREEENGRGNFPPRFSGLQFPNYSSELNVNALELDDSALYLCASSSSGTSGRREETQYFGPGTRLLVL.